This entry features one T cell receptor (beta chain) sequence. The antigen is not known. Generated by immunoSEQ multiplex PCR, the TCRdb table keeps only in-frame clones and is missing some. Among several thousand clones listed, about 98% were seen once. This record comes from a study of naive CD8 T cells in extremely preterm neonates. Study-level findings and limits: Preterm neonates shared more CDR3 nucleotide sequences (around 2.5%) than older groups.

Sorting kept Annexin V-negative CD3+CD8+CD45RA+CCR7+ naive T cells. The germline V gene encodes CDR1 MNHEY and CDR2 SVGAGI. The length of the CDR3 is 16 residues. Source material: naive CD8+ T cells from blood. The chain employs TRBV6-5 and TRBJ2-7; 9 bases map to TRBD1. The tail of the sequence fits TRBJ2-5 better, so the J call may be wrong. The clonotype originates from a human donor in good health. The CDR3 DNA reads TGTGCCAGCAGCTACCTGGGACAGGGAAGCGGGGAGACCCAGTACTTC. Its translation: CASSYLGQGSGETQYF.